The TCR beta chain described here comes from a study of post-analysis software for immune sequencing data (dated by TCRdb to between 2015 and 2016). About the full investigation: Disease courses on record covered relapsing-remitting, secondary progressive and progressive-relapsing multiple sclerosis, though some patients had no subtype annotation. A subset of samples was prepared in parallel using single-end sample barcoding, then pooled and co-amplified after Illumina adapter ligation. The patient repertoires were compared against 10 to 12 previously published healthy control repertoires obtained from donors aged 6 to 25 years. The investigation overall reported the following: Significantly lower normalized Chao1 diversity was found in multiple sclerosis patients than in controls, suggesting substantial peripheral T-cell clonal expansion. Direct clustering with F measure showed strong co-clustering of samples prepared in the same batch, prompting a batch-effect correction. The multiple sclerosis patient group was slightly younger than the control group.

Libraries came from PCR. Reads for this sample came from an Illumina HiSeq 2500. Unique molecular identifiers were incorporated into TCR beta cDNA libraries to reduce PCR and sequencing biases. Per 1 to 10 million input T cells, approximately 500,000 cDNA molecules were obtained, such that each molecule approximated one T cell. The patient libraries were prepared and sequenced using the same protocol as the earlier healthy control dataset. Samples belonging to the same batch were prepared together, multiplexed and sequenced on a shared HiSeq lane. Regarding the original processing steps: MIGEC handled the raw barcoded reads, throwing out single-read molecular identifier groups before consensus assembly and CDR3 extraction. Clonotype tables were post-analysed with VDJtools, normalizing diversity by down-sampling all datasets to the smallest sample size. To correct batch-related cross-sample contamination, repertoire overlap clustering matched CDR3 amino acid sequences but not nucleotide sequences. Through fastp at Q25 and MiXCR, TCRdb rebuilt clones from the public reads, retaining in-frame beta chains. Rows matching on CDR3 protein sequence are summarized as one entry with the most common DNA and genes. The V and J calls reflect TCRdb's pipeline rather than the authors' work. In all, the sample holds 750,000 to 950,000 distinct CDR3 sequences, and just over 45% of those were seen once. 4.9% of the sample belongs to the ten largest clones.

TCR beta repertoires were profiled from peripheral blood of roughly 13 young patients with multiple sclerosis to demonstrate the VDJtools post-analysis software. The multiple sclerosis patients were children and adolescents between 6 and 15 years of age. Concerning this clonotype: Its target antigen remains unknown. The record has no base qualities; no much larger clone is one base away.

The clonotype comes from a girl aged 10 to 17 with multiple sclerosis. Sequencing used blood.

The CDR3 reads as follows: CASSPSGALRGTTNEQFF. The DNA sequence reads TGCGCCAGCAGCCCCTCTGGGGCACTGCGTGGTACAACCAATGAGCAGTTCTTC. This chain is built from TRBV5-1 and TRBJ2-1, and TRBD1 may be the D gene, going by 5 matching bases. Trimming takes 4 bases from V and 6 bases from J, and the germline ends sit 26 bases apart. The CDR3 has 18 amino acids, counting the end cysteine and phenylalanine. Only the CDR3 portion is preserved as DNA: 54 bases, with reading frame beginning at the first base. The germline V gene sets CDR1 to SGHRS and CDR2 to YFSETQ.